The 15 T cell receptor beta chains below come from one sample, sequenced in a study of identical twins. TCRdb analysed the 5' RACE reads with MiXCR anew, one entry per CDR3 protein. Of around 550,000 distinct CDR3 sequences listed, 13% to 15% were seen once; the top ten hold nearly 0.45%. These data are also associated with another study on yellow fever vaccine responses in identical twins.

The sequenced material came from CD4+ T cells sorted from blood. The receptor source for this set is a young woman in good health.

This clonotype was counted between two and nine times. This chain connects TRBV6-5 to TRBJ2-2; D remains ambiguous. The CDR3 length is 17 residues. Germline CDR1 is MNHEY and CDR2 is SVGAGI. V dropped 0 bases and J dropped 2 bases, with 13 bases sitting between them. This CDR3 is CASSYSGLRLNTGELFF. CDR3 coding DNA: TGTGCCAGCAGTTACTCGGGTCTGAGGCTTAACACCGGGGAGCTGTTTTTT.

This clonotype was detected only a few times. The V gene is TRBV6-1, the J gene TRBJ1-5; D is unresolved. This CDR3 has 14 amino acids. Germline V gives CDR1 MNHNS, CDR2 SASEGT. V lost 2 bases, J lost 7 bases, and 12 bases lay in between. The CDR3 DNA reads TGTGCCAGCAGTGAACAGGAGTCACCCCAGCCCCAGCATTTT. Translated, it gives CASSEQESPQPQHF.

The rearrangement links TRBV3-1 to TRBJ2-3; no reliable D call. Trimming cost V 0 bases and J 4 bases, with 8 bases left between them. Germline loops: CDR1 LGHDT, CDR2 YNNKEL (reference sequence). CDR3 length equals 14 residues. This chain's CDR3 is CASSQDVSPDTQYF. CDR3 DNA sequence: TGTGCCAGCAGCCAAGATGTGTCACCAGATACGCAGTATTTT.

The V and J genes are TRBV20-1 and TRBJ2-7; TRBD1 matches at 7 bases. Germline loops: CDR1 DFQATT, CDR2 SNEGSKA (reference sequence). V shed 4 bases, J shed 0 bases, and the junction held 6 bases outside the gene matches. The CDR3 contains 14 residues. The CDR3 nucleotides read TGCAGTGCTAACAGGGGACCGAGCTCCTACGAGCAGTACGTC. Translated: CSANRGPSSYEQYV.

This clonotype has a handful of counts. This sequence joins TRBV20-1 and TRBJ2-7, with 8 bases that match TRBD2. This CDR3 comprises 12 residues. V dropped 3 bases and J dropped 5; count of bases not matched to a gene: 3. Per germline, CDR1 DFQATT and CDR2 SNEGSKA (reference sequence). Here the CDR3 DNA reads TGCAGTGCTAGCGGGAGGGTCGACGAGCAGTACTTC. Translating it yields CSASGRVDEQYF.

This clonotype was counted only a few times. The chain carries TRBV29-1 and TRBJ2-3; 7 bases fit TRBD2. The germline CDR1 and CDR2 sequences are SQVTM and ANQGSEA. V dropped 7 bases and J dropped 5; count of bases not matched to a gene: 12. The CDR3 extends over 14 amino acids. For the CDR3, the DNA is TGCAGCGGAGGGACTACCAGTTTGGGAGATACGCAGTATTTT. Amino acid sequence: CSGGTTSLGDTQYF.

This clonotype occurred a few times. The genes are TRBV28 and TRBJ1-1; TRBD1 matches at 8 bases. This CDR3 region has 16 residues. The germline V gene encodes CDR1 MDHEN and CDR2 SYDVKM. The J segment lost 4 bases and the V segment lost 8 bases, leaving 15 bases of the junction unmatched. As DNA, the CDR3 is TGTGCCAGCCCGAAAGGTCCAGGGGGCTCGGGCACTGAAGCTTTCTTT. Protein product: CASPKGPGGSGTEAFF.

The chain employs TRBV12-3 or TRBV12-4 and TRBJ2-1; 7 bases map to TRBD1. The V gene end was trimmed by 6 bases and the J gene end by 7 bases; junction bases not matched to a gene: 6. The CDR3 loop spans 13 amino acids. This CDR3 reads CASRQQGRNEQFF. The CDR3 nucleotides are TGTGCCAGCAGGCAACAGGGGCGGAATGAGCAGTTCTTC.

The chain recombines TRBV5-1 with TRBJ2-1; 7 bases are a match to TRBD1. The germline gives CDR1 SGHRS, CDR2 YFSETQ. J was trimmed by 5 bases and V by 6 bases; bases with no gene match: 14. CDR3 length equals 16 residues. The DNA of the CDR3 is TGCGCCAGCAAAATTATTACCGGGACAGCTAACAATGAGCAGTTCTTC. It codes for CASKIITGTANNEQFF.

This clonotype was picked up a small number of times. The chain has TRBV5-1 and TRBJ2-2, with D tentatively TRBD1 (6 bases). The CDR3 runs to 16 residues. Germline V gives CDR1 SGHRS, CDR2 YFSETQ. The V end was cut by 0 bases, the J end by 6 bases, with 15 bases between. The CDR3 sequence: CASSLVGQGRPGELFF. The CDR3 region has the DNA TGCGCCAGCAGCTTGGTGGGGCAGGGGAGACCCGGGGAGCTGTTTTTT.

The rearrangement links TRBV5-1 to TRBJ1-1; no definite D call. This CDR3 contains 15 residues. Trimming removed 0 bases from V and 2 bases from J, with 11 bases in between. The germline gives CDR1 SGHRS, CDR2 YFSETQ. CDR3 DNA sequence: TGCGCCAGCAGCTTGGGTCCGGAGGCAAACACTGAAGCTTTCTTT. Amino acids: CASSLGPEANTEAFF.

V usage is TRBV15 and J usage is TRBJ2-7; D may correspond to TRBD1 or TRBD2 (5 bases each). The CDR3 length is 14 residues. V dropped 0 bases and J dropped 2 bases, with 8 bases sitting between them. Germline loops: CDR1 LNHNV, CDR2 YYDKDF (reference sequence). CDR3 coding DNA: TGTGCCACCAGCAGAGAGCAGGGACCCTACGAGCAGTACGTC. Translation: CATSREQGPYEQYV.

V and J are TRBV10-3 and TRBJ2-7; 9 nucleotides agree with TRBD1. The germline V gene encodes CDR1 ENHRY and CDR2 SYGVKD. Trimming at V came to 6 bases and at J to 5 bases, leaving 5 bases not matched to a gene. The CDR3 has 13 amino acids. DNA of the CDR3: TGTGCCATCAGGGACAGGGGTATCAACGAGCAGTACGTC. Residues: CAIRDRGINEQYV.

V gene TRBV19 combines with J gene TRBJ2-1; 11 bases align to TRBD2. The CDR3 length is 13 residues. Germline V CDR1 and CDR2: LNHDA, SQIVND (reference sequence). The V and J ends lost 10 bases and 7 bases, in that order; junction bases with no gene match: 6. The CDR3 coding sequence is TGTGCCACTGGGACTAGCGGACAAAATGAGCAGTTCTTC. It specifies CATGTSGQNEQFF.

The rearrangement uses TRBV6-1 and TRBJ2-6; perhaps TRBD2 as D (7 bases). Between the trimmed V and J ends, which lost 5 bases and 1 base, there was a span of 18 bases. Per the germline V gene, CDR1 is MNHNS and CDR2 is SASEGT. This CDR3 has 18 residues. DNA for the CDR3: TGTGCCAGCAGTCCCCTGGGGGGGGCCCCGTCTGGGGCCAACGTCCTGACTTTC. Translating gives CASSPLGGAPSGANVLTF.